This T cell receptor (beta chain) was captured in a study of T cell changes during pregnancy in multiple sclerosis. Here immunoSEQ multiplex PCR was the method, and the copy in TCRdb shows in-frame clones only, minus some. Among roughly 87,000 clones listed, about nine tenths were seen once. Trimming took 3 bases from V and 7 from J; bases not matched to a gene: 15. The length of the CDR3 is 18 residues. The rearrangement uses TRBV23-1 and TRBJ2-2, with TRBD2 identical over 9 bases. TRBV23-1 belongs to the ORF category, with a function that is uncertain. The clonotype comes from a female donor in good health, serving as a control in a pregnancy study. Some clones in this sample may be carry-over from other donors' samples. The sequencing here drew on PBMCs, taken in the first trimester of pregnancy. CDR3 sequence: CASSHEVAGDGRNGELFF. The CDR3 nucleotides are TGCGCCAGCAGTCATGAGGTAGCGGGAGATGGCAGGAACGGGGAGCTGTTTTTT.